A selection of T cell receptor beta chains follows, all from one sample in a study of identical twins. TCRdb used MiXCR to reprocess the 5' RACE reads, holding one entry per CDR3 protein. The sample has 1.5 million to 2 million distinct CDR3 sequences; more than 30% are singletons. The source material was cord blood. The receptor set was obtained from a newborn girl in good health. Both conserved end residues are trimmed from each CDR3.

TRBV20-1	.	SASLSQTYEETQY
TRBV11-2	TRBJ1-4	ASSLQGYNEKLF
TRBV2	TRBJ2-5	ASSQNKGQETQY
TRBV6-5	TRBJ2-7	ASSRTGPSYEQY
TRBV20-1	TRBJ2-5	SASGLGETQY
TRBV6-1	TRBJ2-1	ASSDRMGWDEQF
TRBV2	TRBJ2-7	ASPRTDSYEQY
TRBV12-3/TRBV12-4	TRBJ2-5	ASSFQFAEETQY
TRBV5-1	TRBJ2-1	ASSLGQNSYNEQF
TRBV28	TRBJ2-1	ASSLFPGTGDNEQF
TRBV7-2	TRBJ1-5	ASSLVGTPYSNQPQH
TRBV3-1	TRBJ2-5	ASQPTSGFYNEQY
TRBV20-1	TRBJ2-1	SARDLGGRARNEQF
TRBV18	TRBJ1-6	ASSPQEGSSPLH
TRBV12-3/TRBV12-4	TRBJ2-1	ASSLVRLAGGLSNEQF
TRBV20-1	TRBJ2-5	SASGNQETQY
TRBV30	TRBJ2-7	AWSGTGGYEQY
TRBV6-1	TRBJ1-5	ASSESPLVNQPQH
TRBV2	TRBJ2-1	ASSEGLALLENEQF
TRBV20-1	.	SANERGGYEQY
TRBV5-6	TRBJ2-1	ASSRGGGVVNEQF
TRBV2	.	ASIGRDYRKYEQY